The 10 T cell receptor beta chains given below trace back to one sample, sequenced in a study of spatial heterogeneity in lung cancer. In TCRdb, the 5' RACE reads were re-called with MiXCR into one record per CDR3 protein. The table lists 4,000 to 4,500 distinct CDR3 sequences, roughly a sixth of them singletons. The time point is: sample taken at primary tumor resection. Frozen PBMC, nontumor lung or tumor provided whole RNA, which was sequenced unsorted. Sequences were derived from PBMCs, sampled at surgery. These receptors were obtained from a male donor with early-stage non-small cell lung cancer.

The chain has TRBV20-1 and TRBJ2-2; 12 nucleotides line up with TRBD2. V shed 1 base and J 4 bases; nucleotides not matched to a gene: 4. The CDR3 runs 16 residues. Germline V gives CDR1 DFQATT, CDR2 SNEGSKA (reference sequence). CDR3 amino acids: CSARASGGATTGELFF. In DNA, the CDR3 is TGCAGTGCTAGAGCTAGCGGGGGGGCTACCACCGGGGAGCTGTTTTTT.

CDR3 sequence (DNA): TGCAGCGTGCTAAACACCGGGGAGCTGTTTTTT. This encodes CSVLNTGELFF. The gene calls are TRBV29-1 and TRBJ2-2; unclear D gene. The germline V and J ends were trimmed by 6 bases and 2 bases, with 4 bases remaining between them. Germline V gene data show CDR1 as SQVTM and CDR2 as ANQGSEA. This CDR3 region has 11 residues.

This clonotype was counted at least ten times. The chain links TRBV5-1 to TRBJ2-3; D is undetermined. V lost 0 bases, J lost 0 bases, and 8 bases lay in between. The CDR3 sequence is 15 residues long. Germline V gene sequence: CDR1 SGHRS, CDR2 YFSETQ. Here the CDR3 reads CASSLGTLSTDTQYF. The CDR3 region has the DNA TGCGCCAGCAGCTTGGGGACCCTGAGCACAGATACGCAGTATTTT.

This clonotype is medium-sized in the sample. This rearrangement joins TRBV7-2 to TRBJ2-2; D is uncertain. CDR1 is SGHTA and CDR2 is FQGNSA in the germline V gene. The CDR3 is 12 amino acids. The V end lost 7 bases, the J end lost 6 bases, and 9 bases lay between the germline ends. The CDR3 protein is CASKKTPGELFF. CDR3 nucleotide sequence: TGTGCCAGCAAAAAAACTCCCGGGGAGCTGTTTTTT.

This clonotype was counted only a few times. The chain links TRBV6-2 or TRBV6-3 to TRBJ1-5, with D unclear. Germline-derived CDR1 and CDR2 are MNHEY and SVGEGT. The V and J ends lost 1 base and 8 bases respectively, with 9 bases between them. CDR3 length: 13 amino acids. The CDR3 coding sequence is TGTGCCAGCAGTTACTGGGGTAGGGAGCCCCAGCATTTT. This gives the protein CASSYWGREPQHF.

The table lists this clonotype with a few counts. The rearrangement links TRBV3-1 to TRBJ2-7; 7 bases fit TRBD1. With 1 base clipped from V and 2 bases from J, the junction kept 5 bases outside the gene matches. Germline V CDR1 and CDR2: LGHDT, YNNKEL (reference sequence). The CDR3 covers 15 residues. CDR3 residues: CASSQGPQGTYEQYF. Here the CDR3 DNA reads TGTGCCAGCAGCCAAGGTCCACAGGGGACCTACGAGCAGTACTTC.

The chain recombines TRBV4-2 with TRBJ2-3, with 8 bases matching TRBD2. The CDR3 is 17 amino acids. Germline CDR1 reads LGHNA; CDR2 reads YNFKEQ. Unmatched junction bases numbered 10, after V lost 3 bases and J lost 2 bases. The DNA for the CDR3 is TGTGCCAGCAGCCAGCACGCGGAGCGGGAGATCACAGATACGCAGTATTTT. This codes for CASSQHAEREITDTQYF.

The sample holds many counts of this clonotype. The genes are TRBV14 and TRBJ1-1; weak D call: TRBD1 (6 bases). CDR1 and CDR2 from the germline V gene are SGHDN and FVKESK. The CDR3 is 15 amino acids. V lost 2 bases and J 5 bases, leaving 15 bases between the germline ends. The CDR3 DNA reads as TGTGCCAGCAGCCAATCCAGGGGACTGGGAACTGAAGCTTTCTTT. This encodes CASSQSRGLGTEAFF. The whole variable domain, remainder taken from reference TRBV14 and TRBJ1-1, is EAGVTQFPSHSVIEKGQTVTLRCDPISGHDNLYWYRRVMGKEIKFLLHFVKESKQDESGMPNNRFLAERTGGTYSTLKVQPAELEDSGVYFCASSQSRGLGTEAFFGQGTRLTVV.

This clonotype was observed many times. This sequence joins TRBV25-1 and TRBJ1-1; TRBD1 agrees at 9 bases. There are 15 residues in the CDR3. The V segment lost 3 bases and the J segment 1 base; nucleotides outside the gene matches: 3. Germline V gene sequence: CDR1 MGHDK, CDR2 SYGVNS. As DNA, the CDR3 is TGTGCCAGCAGTGAGGGACAGGGATGGAACACTGAAGCTTTCTTT. Residues: CASSEGQGWNTEAFF.

This clonotype came up many times. The CDR3 nucleotides read TGTGCCAGCAGGGGACTAGCGGGAGCCAAAAACATTCAGTACTTC. Translating gives CASRGLAGAKNIQYF. V is TRBV6-4 and J is TRBJ2-4; TRBD2 agrees at 12 bases. Trimming took 6 bases from V and 0 from J; bases not matched to a gene: 0. The CDR3 length is 15 residues. Germline lookup yields CDR1 MRHNA and CDR2 SNTAGT.